Listed here are 12 T cell receptor beta chains from one sample, sequenced in a study of a mutant IDH1 vaccine in newly diagnosed glioma. Antigens for these TCRs are unknown. Assay: immunoSEQ multiplex PCR; the TCRdb copy retains only in-frame clones and omits some. The top ten clones hold more than 10% of a sample with about 68,000 clones, roughly 84% of them seen once. Time point defined: week 35, safety follow-up. Doses consisted of 300 ug of mutant IDH1 20-mer peptide each, paired with topical imiquimod. Sequenced material: PBMCs, taken from a glioma patient whose treatment included an IDH1 peptide vaccine. These receptors were collected from a man aged 18 to 30 with glioma.

The chain carries TRBV6-4 and TRBJ2-2, with D unresolved. CDR3 length equals 18 residues. The V end lost 5 bases, the J end lost 1 base, and 20 bases lay between the germline ends. Per the germline V gene, CDR1 is MRHNA and CDR2 is SNTAGT. CDR3 sequence: CASSKSSNGQENTGELFF. In DNA, the CDR3 is TGTGCCAGCAGTAAGTCGAGTAATGGGCAGGAGAACACCGGGGAGCTGTTTTTT.

The chain uses TRBV4-1 and TRBJ2-1; TRBD1 aligns across 11 bases. The V segment lost 3 bases and the J segment 6 bases; nucleotides outside the gene matches: 4. This CDR3 spans 15 amino acids. Germline V gene data show CDR1 as MGHRA and CDR2 as YSYEKL. The CDR3, as DNA: TGCGCCAGCAGCCAGGACAGGGGGCGTTTCAATGAGCAGTTCTTC. Translating gives CASSQDRGRFNEQFF.

The chain is built from TRBV4-2 and TRBJ2-7; weak D call: TRBD2 (7 bases). Per the germline V gene, CDR1 is LGHNA and CDR2 is YNFKEQ. V was trimmed by 1 base and J by 5 bases, leaving 15 bases between them. The length of the CDR3 is 15 residues. The CDR3 sequence: CASSQAGGRGHEQYF. CDR3 nucleotide sequence: TGTGCCAGCAGCCAAGCTGGCGGGCGGGGGCACGAGCAGTACTTC.

The V and J genes are TRBV9 and TRBJ1-2; possible D gene TRBD1, 5 bases. The germline V and J ends were trimmed by 4 bases and 8 bases, with 12 bases remaining between them. Germline V gives CDR1 SGDLS, CDR2 YYNGEE. This CDR3 has 12 amino acids. CDR3 protein: CASSPVGGGYTF. CDR3 nucleotide sequence: TGTGCCAGCAGCCCGGTGGGGGGGGGCTACACCTTC.

The genes are TRBV7-2 and TRBJ1-2; TRBD1 matches at 7 bases. From germline, CDR1 is SGHTA and CDR2 FQGNSA. This CDR3 is built from 16 residues. The ends lost 2 bases at V and 3 bases at J; junction bases unmatched: 9. In DNA, the CDR3 is TGTGCCAGCAGCTTAAACCCCCGGGACAGTTACTATGGCTACACCTTC. It codes for CASSLNPRDSYYGYTF.

The chain has TRBV12-5 and TRBJ2-2; TRBD2 is a possible D gene (5 bases). The germline V gene has CDR1 LGHNT and CDR2 FRNRAP. This CDR3 spans 16 amino acids. Trimming stripped 6 bases from V and 2 bases from J, with 16 bases between. The CDR3 DNA reads TGTGCTAGTGGCGACTCTGGACTCACCAACACCGGGGAGCTGTTTTTT. This codes for CASGDSGLTNTGELFF.

The gene calls are TRBV15 and TRBJ2-7; 11 bases match TRBD1. This CDR3 is built from 15 residues. V lost 1 base and J lost 3; bases outside the gene matches: 2. Germline V gene data show CDR1 as LNHNV and CDR2 as YYDKDF (reference sequence). CDR3 residues: CATSRAGTGGYEQYF. The CDR3 DNA reads as TGTGCCACCAGCAGAGCCGGGACAGGGGGCTACGAGCAGTACTTC.

The CDR3 here is CASSQGRNTEAFF. The CDR3 bases are TGTGCCAGCAGTCAGGGGAGAAACACTGAAGCTTTCTTT. V gene TRBV6-4 combines with J gene TRBJ1-1; the D gene is possibly TRBD1 (6 bases). Trimming removed 5 bases at V and 2 bases at J, with 9 bases between. The CDR3 covers 13 residues. CDR1 MRHNA and CDR2 SNTAGT come from the germline V gene.

J is TRBJ1-1 and V is TRBV4-3, with D maybe TRBD1 (5 bases). This CDR3 spans 13 amino acids. Germline lookup yields CDR1 LGHNA and CDR2 YSLEER. Trimming pared 3 bases from V and 5 bases from J, leaving 10 bases between. The CDR3 protein is CASSHERGTEAFF. CDR3 nucleotide sequence: TGCGCCAGCAGCCACGAACGGGGGACTGAAGCTTTCTTT.

The CDR3 DNA is TGTGCCAGCAGTTACGGCTCGCAAGAGACCCAGTACTTC. Translation gives CASSYGSQETQYF. The chain joins TRBV27 to TRBJ2-5; unclear D gene. Germline CDR1 and CDR2: MNHEY and SMNVEV (reference sequence). V lost 4 bases to trimming and J lost 2 bases, with 8 bases between them. This CDR3 is 13 amino acids long.

The V and J genes are TRBV28 and TRBJ2-7; tentatively, D is TRBD1 or TRBD2 (5 bases each). The CDR3 consists of 12 residues. Trimming removed 10 bases at V and 5 bases at J, with 15 bases between. CDR1 MDHEN and CDR2 SYDVKM come from the germline V gene. The CDR3 nucleotides read TGTGCCACCGAGATGGGGGTCCACGAGCAGTACTTC. Residues: CATEMGVHEQYF.

This clone was detected only a few times. This sequence joins TRBV30 and TRBJ1-1; the D is unclear. Trimming pared 0 bases from V and 11 bases from J, leaving 16 bases between. This CDR3 comprises 13 residues. CDR1 is GTSNPN and CDR2 is SVGIG in the germline V gene (reference sequence). CDR3 coding DNA: TGTGCCTGGAGTGTGATCGGGGTTAATAGGGCTTTCTTT. Amino acid sequence: CAWSVIGVNRAFF.